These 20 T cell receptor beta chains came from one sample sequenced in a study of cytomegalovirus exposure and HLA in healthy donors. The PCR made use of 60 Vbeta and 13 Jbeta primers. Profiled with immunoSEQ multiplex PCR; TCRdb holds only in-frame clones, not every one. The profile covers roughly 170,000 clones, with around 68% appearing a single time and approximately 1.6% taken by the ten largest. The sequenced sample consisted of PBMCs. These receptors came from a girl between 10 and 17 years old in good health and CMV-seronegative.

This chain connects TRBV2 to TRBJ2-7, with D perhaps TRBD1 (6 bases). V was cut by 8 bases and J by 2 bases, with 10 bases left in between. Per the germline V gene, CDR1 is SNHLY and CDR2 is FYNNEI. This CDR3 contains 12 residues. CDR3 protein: CASFRGAYEQYF. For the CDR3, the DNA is TGTGCCAGCTTCAGGGGCGCCTACGAGCAGTACTTC. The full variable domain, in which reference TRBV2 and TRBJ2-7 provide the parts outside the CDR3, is EPEVTQTPSHQVTQMGQEVILRCVPISNHLYFYWYRQILGQKVEFLVSFYNNEISEKSEIFDDQFSVERPDGSNFTLKIRSTKLEDSAMYFCASFRGAYEQYFGPGTRLTVT.

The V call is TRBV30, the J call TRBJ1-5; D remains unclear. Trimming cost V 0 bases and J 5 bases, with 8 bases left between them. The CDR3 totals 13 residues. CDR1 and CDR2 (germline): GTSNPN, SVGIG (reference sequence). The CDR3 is CAWSVEEDQPQHF. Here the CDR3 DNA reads TGTGCCTGGAGTGTAGAGGAAGATCAGCCCCAGCATTTT. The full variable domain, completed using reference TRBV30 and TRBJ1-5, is SQTIHQWPATLVQPVGSPLSLECTVEGTSNPNLYWYRQAAGRGLQLLFYSVGIGQISSEVPQNLSASRPQDRQFILSSKKLLLSDSGFYLCAWSVEEDQPQHFGDGTRLSIL.

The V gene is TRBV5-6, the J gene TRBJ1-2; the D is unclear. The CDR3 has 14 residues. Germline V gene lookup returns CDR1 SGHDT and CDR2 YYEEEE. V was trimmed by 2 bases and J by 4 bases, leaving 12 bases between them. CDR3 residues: CASSLLLGGYGYTF. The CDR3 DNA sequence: TGTGCCAGCAGCTTACTACTAGGTGGCTATGGCTACACCTTC.

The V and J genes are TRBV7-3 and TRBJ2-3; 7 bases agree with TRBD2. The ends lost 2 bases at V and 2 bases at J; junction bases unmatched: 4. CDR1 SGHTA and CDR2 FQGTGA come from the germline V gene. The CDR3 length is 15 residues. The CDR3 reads CASSLLRGVTDTQYF. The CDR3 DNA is TGTGCCAGCAGCTTACTACGGGGGGTCACAGATACGCAGTATTTT.

The CDR3, as DNA: TGCGCCAGCAGCCACTCTAGCGGGCGGAGGGAGACCCAGTACTTC. Translated, it gives CASSHSSGRRETQYF. The rearrangement uses TRBV4-1 and TRBJ2-5; 8 bases line up with TRBD2. The V segment lost 3 bases and the J segment 5 bases; nucleotides outside the gene matches: 8. This CDR3 has 15 amino acids. Per the germline V gene, CDR1 is MGHRA and CDR2 is YSYEKL.

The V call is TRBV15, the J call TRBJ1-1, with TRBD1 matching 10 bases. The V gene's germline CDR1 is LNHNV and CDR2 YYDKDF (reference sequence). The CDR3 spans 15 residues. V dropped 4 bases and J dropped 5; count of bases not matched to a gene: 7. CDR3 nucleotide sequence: TGTGCCACCAGCAACCCCGGACAGGGGGGGACTGAAGCTTTCTTT. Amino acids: CATSNPGQGGTEAFF.

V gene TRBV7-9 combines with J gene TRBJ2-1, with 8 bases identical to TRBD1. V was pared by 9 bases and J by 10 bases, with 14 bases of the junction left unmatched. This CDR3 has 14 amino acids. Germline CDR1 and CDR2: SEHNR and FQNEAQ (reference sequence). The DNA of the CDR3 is TGTGCCAGTATACGCGCAGGGGGCCCGGGGGAGCAGTTCTTC. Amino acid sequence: CASIRAGGPGEQFF.

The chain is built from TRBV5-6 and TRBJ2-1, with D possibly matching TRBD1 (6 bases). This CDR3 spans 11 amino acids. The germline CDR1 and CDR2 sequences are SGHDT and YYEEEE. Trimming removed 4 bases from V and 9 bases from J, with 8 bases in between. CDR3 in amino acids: CASSRGIEQFF. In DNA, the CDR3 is TGTGCCAGCAGCAGGGGGATTGAGCAGTTCTTC.

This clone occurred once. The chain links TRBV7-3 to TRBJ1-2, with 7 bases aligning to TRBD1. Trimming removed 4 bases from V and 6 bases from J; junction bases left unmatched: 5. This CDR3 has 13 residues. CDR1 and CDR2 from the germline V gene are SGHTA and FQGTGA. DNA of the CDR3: TGTGCCAGCAGCTCCCAACAGGGGAATGGCTACACCTTC. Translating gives CASSSQQGNGYTF.

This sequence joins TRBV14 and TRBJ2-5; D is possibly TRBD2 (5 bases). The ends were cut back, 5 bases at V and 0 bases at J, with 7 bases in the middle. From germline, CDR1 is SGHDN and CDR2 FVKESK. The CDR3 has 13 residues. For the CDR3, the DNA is TGTGCCAGCAGCGCAGCGGACCAAGAGACCCAGTACTTC. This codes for CASSAADQETQYF.

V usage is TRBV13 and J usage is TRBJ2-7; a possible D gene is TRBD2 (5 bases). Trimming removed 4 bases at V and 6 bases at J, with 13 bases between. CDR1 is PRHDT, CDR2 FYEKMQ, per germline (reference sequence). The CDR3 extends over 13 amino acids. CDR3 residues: CASSYSGGGEQYF. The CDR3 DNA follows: TGTGCCAGCAGCTACAGCGGAGGAGGCGAGCAGTACTTC.

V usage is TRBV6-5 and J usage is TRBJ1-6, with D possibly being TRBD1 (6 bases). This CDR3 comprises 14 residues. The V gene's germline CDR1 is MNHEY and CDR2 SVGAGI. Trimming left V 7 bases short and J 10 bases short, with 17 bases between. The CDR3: CASTTGNWESPLHF. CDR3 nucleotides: TGTGCCAGCACCACAGGGAATTGGGAGTCACCCCTCCACTTT.

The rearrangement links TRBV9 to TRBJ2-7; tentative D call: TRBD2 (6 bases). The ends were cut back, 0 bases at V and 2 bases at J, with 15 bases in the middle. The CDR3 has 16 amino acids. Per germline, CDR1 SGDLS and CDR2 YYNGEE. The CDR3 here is CASSVGAGTPAYEQYF. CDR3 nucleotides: TGTGCCAGCAGCGTAGGTGCGGGAACCCCAGCCTACGAGCAGTACTTC. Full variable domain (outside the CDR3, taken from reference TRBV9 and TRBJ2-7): DSGVTQTPKHLITATGQRVTLRCSPRSGDLSVYWYQQSLDQGLQFLIQYYNGEERAKGNILERFSAQQFPDLHSELNLSSLELGDSALYFCASSVGAGTPAYEQYFGPGTRLTVT.

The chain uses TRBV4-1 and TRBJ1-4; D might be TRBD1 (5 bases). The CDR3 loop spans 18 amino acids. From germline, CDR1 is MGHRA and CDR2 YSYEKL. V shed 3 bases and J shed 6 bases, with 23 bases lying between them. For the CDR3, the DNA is TGCGCCAGCAGCCAGGGGGAGGCAGTTCCACCTTCCTATGAAAAACTGTTTTTT. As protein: CASSQGEAVPPSYEKLFF.

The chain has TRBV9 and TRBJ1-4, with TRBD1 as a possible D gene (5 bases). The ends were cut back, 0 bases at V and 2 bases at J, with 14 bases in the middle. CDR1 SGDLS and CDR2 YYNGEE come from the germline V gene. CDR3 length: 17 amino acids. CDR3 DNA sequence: TGTGCCAGCAGCGTAGCCGGGGGAGTCTACACTAATGAAAAACTGTTTTTT. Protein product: CASSVAGGVYTNEKLFF.

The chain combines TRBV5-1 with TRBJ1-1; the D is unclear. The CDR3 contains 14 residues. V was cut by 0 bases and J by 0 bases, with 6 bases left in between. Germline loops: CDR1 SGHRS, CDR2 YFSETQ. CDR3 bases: TGCGCCAGCAGCTTGGATGAGGTGAACACTGAAGCTTTCTTT. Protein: CASSLDEVNTEAFF.

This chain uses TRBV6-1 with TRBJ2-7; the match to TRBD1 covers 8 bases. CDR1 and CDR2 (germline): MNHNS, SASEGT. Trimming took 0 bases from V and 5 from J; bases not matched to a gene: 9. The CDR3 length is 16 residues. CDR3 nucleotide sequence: TGTGCCAGCAGTGAAGCAGGTGGACAGGGCAAGAACGAGCAGTACTTC. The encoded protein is CASSEAGGQGKNEQYF.

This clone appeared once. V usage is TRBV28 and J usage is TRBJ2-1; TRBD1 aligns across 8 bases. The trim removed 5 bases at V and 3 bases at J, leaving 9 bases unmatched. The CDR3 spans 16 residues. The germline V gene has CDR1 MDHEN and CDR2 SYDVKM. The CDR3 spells CASSAQTGASYNEQFF. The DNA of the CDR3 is TGTGCCAGCAGTGCCCAGACAGGGGCCAGCTACAATGAGCAGTTCTTC.

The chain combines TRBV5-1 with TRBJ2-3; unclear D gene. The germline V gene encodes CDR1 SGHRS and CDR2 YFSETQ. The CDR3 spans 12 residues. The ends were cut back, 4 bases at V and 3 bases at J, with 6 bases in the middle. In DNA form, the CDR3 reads TGCGCCAGCAGCCCAAAAACAGATACGCAGTATTTT. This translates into CASSPKTDTQYF.

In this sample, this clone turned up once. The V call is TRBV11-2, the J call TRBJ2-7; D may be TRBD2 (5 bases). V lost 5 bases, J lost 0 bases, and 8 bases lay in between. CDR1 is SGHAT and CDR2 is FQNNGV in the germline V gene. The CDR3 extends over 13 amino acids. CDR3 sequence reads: CASSPGVSYEQYF. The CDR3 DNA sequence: TGTGCCAGCAGCCCCGGGGTCTCCTACGAGCAGTACTTC.